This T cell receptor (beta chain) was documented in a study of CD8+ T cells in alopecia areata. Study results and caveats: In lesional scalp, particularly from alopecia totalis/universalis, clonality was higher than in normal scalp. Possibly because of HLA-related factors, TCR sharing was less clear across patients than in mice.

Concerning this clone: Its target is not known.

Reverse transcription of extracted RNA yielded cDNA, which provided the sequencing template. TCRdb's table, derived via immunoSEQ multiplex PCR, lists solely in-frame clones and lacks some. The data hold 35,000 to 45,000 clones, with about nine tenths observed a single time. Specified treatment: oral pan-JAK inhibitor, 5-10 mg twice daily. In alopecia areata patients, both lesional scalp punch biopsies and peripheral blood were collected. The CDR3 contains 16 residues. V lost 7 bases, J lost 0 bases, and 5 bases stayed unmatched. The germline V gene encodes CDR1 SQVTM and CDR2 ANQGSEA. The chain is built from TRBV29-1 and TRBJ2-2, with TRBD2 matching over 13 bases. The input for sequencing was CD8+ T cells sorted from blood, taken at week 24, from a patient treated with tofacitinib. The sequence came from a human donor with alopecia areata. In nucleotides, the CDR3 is TGCAGCGCTAGGACTAGCGGGGGCACGAACACCGGGGAGCTGTTTTTT. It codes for CSARTSGGTNTGELFF.